The entry below gives a single T cell receptor beta chain sequence along with its context. Its antigen is not known. This entry belongs to a study of CD8 T cells in ankylosing spondylitis. Study-wide results and limits: Disease-linked clones were found to be CD8+ and relatively rare in peripheral blood.

V dropped 2 bases and J dropped 9 bases, with 14 bases sitting between them. Germline CDR1 reads SGHRS; CDR2 reads YFSETQ. CDR3 size: 13 residues. The authors made TCR beta libraries by quantitative 5'-RACE with molecular barcodes. TCRdb reanalysed the 5' RACE reads using MiXCR and keeps one entry per CDR3 protein. The table includes under 250,000 distinct CDR3 sequences, over 9.5% detected once. The specimen was blood, either unsorted or a sorted T cell fraction (not recorded which). V gene TRBV5-1 combines with J gene TRBJ1-2; D unclear. This sequence was found in a male donor with ankylosing spondylitis or in good health (not recorded which). The CDR3 DNA reads as TGCGCCAGCAGCTTAGTCGGCCGTCTCCGCTACACCTTC. Its protein is CASSLVGRLRYTF.